Listed here is a single TCR beta chain. Its antigen is unknown. The sample originates from a study of beta chain features in type 1 diabetes. Sequencing targeted expressed TCRB transcripts, as all isolated RNA had been reverse transcribed. Each sample of naive, central memory or regulatory T cells had, on average, roughly 3.6 million reads. Repertoires were generated with immunoSEQ multiplex PCR, while TCRdb's copy carries only in-frame clones and drops some. The profile covers about 330,000 clones, with about 11% appearing a single time and under 0.02% taken by the ten largest. Study-wide points: The VDJ junctions of type 1 diabetes patients carried fewer insertions and more deletions.

Trimming removed 3 bases from V and 16 bases from J; junction bases left unmatched: 10. The CDR3 is 12 amino acids. Germline assignment: CDR1 SQVTM and CDR2 ANQGSEA. CD4+ naive, central memory, regulatory and stem cell-like memory subsets were isolated by sorting on CD45RO/CCR7/CD25/CD127/CD95/CD27. Sequences were obtained from naive CD4+ T cells from blood. V gene TRBV29-1 combines with J gene TRBJ2-2, with TRBD1 matching 8 bases. The source of this sequence is a woman aged 25 to 39 in good health. CDR3 sequence reads: CSVDTGTGGQFF. DNA of the CDR3: TGCAGCGTTGATACGGGAACAGGGGGTCAGTTTTTT.